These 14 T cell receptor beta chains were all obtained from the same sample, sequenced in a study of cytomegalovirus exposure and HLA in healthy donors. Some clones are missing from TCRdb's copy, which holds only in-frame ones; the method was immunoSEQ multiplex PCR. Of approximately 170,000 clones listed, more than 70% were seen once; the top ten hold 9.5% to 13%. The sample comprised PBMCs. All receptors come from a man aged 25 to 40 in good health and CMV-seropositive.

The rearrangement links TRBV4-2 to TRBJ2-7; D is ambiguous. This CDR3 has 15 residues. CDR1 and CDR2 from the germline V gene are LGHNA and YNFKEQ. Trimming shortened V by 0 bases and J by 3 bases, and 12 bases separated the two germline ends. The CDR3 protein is CASSQDRVQNYEQYF. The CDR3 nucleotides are TGTGCCAGCAGCCAAGATCGTGTTCAGAACTACGAGCAGTACTTC.

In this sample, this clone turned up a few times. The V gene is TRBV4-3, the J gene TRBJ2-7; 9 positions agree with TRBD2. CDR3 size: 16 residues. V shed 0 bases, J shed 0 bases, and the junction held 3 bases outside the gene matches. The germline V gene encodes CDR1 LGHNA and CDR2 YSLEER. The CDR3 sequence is CASSQDPAGGSYEQYF. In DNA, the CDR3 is TGCGCCAGCAGCCAAGATCCAGCGGGGGGCTCCTACGAGCAGTACTTC.

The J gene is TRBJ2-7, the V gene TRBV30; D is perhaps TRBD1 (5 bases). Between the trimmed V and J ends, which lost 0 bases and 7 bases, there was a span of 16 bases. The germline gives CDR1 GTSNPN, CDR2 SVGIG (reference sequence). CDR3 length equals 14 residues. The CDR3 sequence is CAWSVQVREGEQYF. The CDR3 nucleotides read TGTGCCTGGAGTGTACAGGTTAGGGAAGGAGAGCAGTACTTC.

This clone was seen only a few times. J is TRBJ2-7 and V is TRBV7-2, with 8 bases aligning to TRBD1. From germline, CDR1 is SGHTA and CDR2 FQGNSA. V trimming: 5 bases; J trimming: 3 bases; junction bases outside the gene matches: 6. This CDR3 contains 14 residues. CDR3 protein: CASSHDRGNYEQYF. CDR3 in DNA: TGTGCCAGCAGCCACGACAGGGGTAACTACGAGCAGTACTTC.

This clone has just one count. As DNA, the CDR3 is TGTGCCAGCAGCCTGTTGCGGGGTTCCTACAATGAGCAGTTCTTC. Translating it yields CASSLLRGSYNEQFF. The genes are TRBV7-6 and TRBJ2-1, with a weak D call TRBD2 (6 bases). The CDR3 is 15 residues long. The germline gives CDR1 SGHVS, CDR2 FNYEAQ. V lost 5 bases to trimming and J lost 1 base, with 12 bases between them. Combining the CDR3 with reference TRBV7-6 and TRBJ2-1 gives the whole variable domain GAGVSQSPRYKVTKRGQDVALRCDPISGHVSLYWYRQALGQGPEFLTYFNYEAQQDKSGLPNDRFSAERPEGSISTLTIQRTEQRDSAMYRCASSLLRGSYNEQFFGPGTRLTVL.

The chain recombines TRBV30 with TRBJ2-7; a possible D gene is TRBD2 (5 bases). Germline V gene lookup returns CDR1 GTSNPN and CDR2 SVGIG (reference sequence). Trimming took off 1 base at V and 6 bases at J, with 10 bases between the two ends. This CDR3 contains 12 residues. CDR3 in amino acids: CAWSEVLGEQYF. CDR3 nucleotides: TGTGCCTGGAGTGAGGTACTAGGCGAGCAGTACTTC.

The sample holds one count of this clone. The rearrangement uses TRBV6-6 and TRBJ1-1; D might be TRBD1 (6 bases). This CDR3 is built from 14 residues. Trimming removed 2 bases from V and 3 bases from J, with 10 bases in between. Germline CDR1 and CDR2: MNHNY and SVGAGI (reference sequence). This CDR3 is CASSYGQGYTEAFF. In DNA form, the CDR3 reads TGTGCCAGCAGTTACGGGCAGGGGTACACTGAAGCTTTCTTT.

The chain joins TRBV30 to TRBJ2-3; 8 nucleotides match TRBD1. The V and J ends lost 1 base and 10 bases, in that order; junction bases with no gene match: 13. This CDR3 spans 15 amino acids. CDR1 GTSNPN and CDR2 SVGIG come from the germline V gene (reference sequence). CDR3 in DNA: TGTGCCTGGAGTGCGGGACAGGCTACCGAGTTCCCGCAGTATTTT. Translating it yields CAWSAGQATEFPQYF.

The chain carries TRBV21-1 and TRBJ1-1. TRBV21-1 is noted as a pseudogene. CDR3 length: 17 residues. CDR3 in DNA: TGTGCCAGCAGCTTCAGGGAGGGGTCATCGATTTACACTGAAGCTTTCTTT. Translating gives CASSFREGSSIYTEAFF.

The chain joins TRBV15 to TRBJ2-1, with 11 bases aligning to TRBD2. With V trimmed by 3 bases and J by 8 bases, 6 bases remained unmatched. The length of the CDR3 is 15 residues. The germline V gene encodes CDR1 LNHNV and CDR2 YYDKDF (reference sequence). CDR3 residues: CATSSSGGAGYEQFF. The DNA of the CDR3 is TGTGCCACCAGCAGTAGCGGGGGGGCGGGCTATGAGCAGTTCTTC.

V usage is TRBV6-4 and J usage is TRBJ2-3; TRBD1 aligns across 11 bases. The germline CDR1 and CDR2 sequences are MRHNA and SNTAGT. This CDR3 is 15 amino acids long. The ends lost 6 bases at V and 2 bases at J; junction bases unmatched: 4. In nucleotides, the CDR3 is TGTGCCAGCAGGCCGGGACAGGGGGACACAGATACGCAGTATTTT. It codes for CASRPGQGDTDTQYF.

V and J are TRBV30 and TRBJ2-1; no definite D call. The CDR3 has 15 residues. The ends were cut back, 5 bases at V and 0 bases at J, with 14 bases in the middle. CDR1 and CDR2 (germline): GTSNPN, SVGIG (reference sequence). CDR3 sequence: CAWRSTVSSYNEQFF. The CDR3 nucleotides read TGTGCCTGGCGATCCACGGTGAGCTCCTACAATGAGCAGTTCTTC.

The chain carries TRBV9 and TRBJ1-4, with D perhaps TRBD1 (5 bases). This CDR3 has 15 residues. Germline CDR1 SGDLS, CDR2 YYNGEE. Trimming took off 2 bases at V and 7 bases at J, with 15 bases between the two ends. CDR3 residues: CASSVGQGLTEKLFF. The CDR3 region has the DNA TGTGCCAGCAGCGTTGGTCAGGGACTAACTGAAAAACTGTTTTTT.

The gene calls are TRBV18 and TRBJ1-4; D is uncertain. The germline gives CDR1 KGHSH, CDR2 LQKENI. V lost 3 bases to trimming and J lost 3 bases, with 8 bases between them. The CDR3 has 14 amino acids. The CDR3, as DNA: TGTGCCAGCTCACCTGGAGCAGCTAATGAAAAACTGTTTTTT. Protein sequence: CASSPGAANEKLFF.